The entry below describes one T cell receptor beta chain. This clone appeared once. The antigen it binds to is not known. No much larger clone exists at a distance of one base, and base qualities are not known. TCRbeta CDR3 regions were amplified from genomic DNA by means of the immunoSEQ Assay, a bias-controlled multiplex PCR. The authors' pipeline ran thus. The number of nucleated cells in each sample was estimated from the amplification of reference gene primers within the assay. To quantify the absolute abundance of each unique TCRbeta CDR3 rearrangement, sequence reads were collapsed and filtered. Productive Simpson clonality was computed per sample as the square root of Simpson's diversity index over productive rearrangements. The immuneACCESS repertoire file appears here via TCRdb, limited to in-frame rearrangements. These files lack a portion of the clones; in checked studies, under half of the deficit traces to unresolved V genes, and the cause of the others is not known. From that table come the V and J calls and clone size; the DNA was used to work out D and trimming. In this sample the table shows approximately 330,000 clones, approximately 90% of which occur a single time. The ten biggest clones cover 7.5% to 10% of the sample.

The data were taken from a study of blood T cell repertoires in COVID-19 (dated by TCRdb to 2020 to 2022). For the wider study: Samples covering the acute and convalescent phases of COVID-19 were provided by collaborators in the United States, Italy and Spain. The prospective study material was composed of cDNA or gDNA derived from T cells, B-cell-depleted T cells, or PBMCs. Subjects who had been exposed to COVID-19, were actively infected with it, or had recovered from it provided the deeply sampled blood TCRbeta repertoires that made up the dataset. A freely available public database, intended as a resource for researchers studying the immune response to SARS-CoV-2, is where the repertoires were released. Samples were obtained from the ongoing ImmuneRACE study (first 160 participants) and from some 1,200 subjects provided by 6 global collaborators. A de-identified subject ID, COVID-19 status, age in years and sex were almost always included in the sample metadata. Where available, HLA class I and class II types were obtained from metadata supplied by the sample provider rather than from assay-based typing. Study-wide conclusions, independent of this receptor: The quantity of clinical and demographic metadata differed by source and by participant and was supplied without curation.

V was cut back by 3 bases and J by 5 bases, leaving a gap of 10 bases between them. For CDR1 and CDR2, the germline V gene lists MNHEY and SVGAGI. Measured from the cysteine to the phenylalanine, the CDR3 is 13 residues long. Here the CDR3 DNA is all that survives: 39 bases in frame from base 1. At one collaborating source in Seattle, patients were enrolled during active infection and were followed longitudinally through the course of disease. Whole blood was collected in K2EDTA tubes by collaborating institutions according to the institutions' own protocols. For TCRbeta analysis, collaborators shipped samples as frozen whole blood, isolated PBMCs, or DNA extracted from either of those sample types.

Sequenced input: peripheral blood. The chain is encoded by TRBV6-5 joined to TRBJ1-1; the D gene is perhaps TRBD1, on 5 matching bases. This receptor was taken from a man aged 25 to 45 with COVID-19, enrolled during active disease. The CDR3 sequence is CASSYPGGTEAFF. The DNA is as follows: TGTGCCAGCAGTTATCCGGGGGGTACTGAAGCTTTCTTT.